This T cell receptor beta chain was profiled in a study of T-cell reconstitution after alpha-beta-depleted transplantation in children. This clonotype appeared many times. Germline V lookup: CDR1 DFQATT, CDR2 SNEGSKA (reference sequence). The CDR3 sequence is 12 residues long. V lost 6 bases and J lost 5; bases outside the gene matches: 6. Unique molecular identifiers were used in preparing the TCRbeta library. TCRdb independently ran MiXCR on the PCR reads; one entry per CDR3 protein. The repertoire holds about 490,000 distinct CDR3 sequences, with under 12% as singletons. The source is a child aged 2-9 years with inherited bone marrow failure, due to receive a stem cell transplant. Source: PBMCs, taken before TCRalphabeta/CD19-depleted stem cell transplant. V gene TRBV20-1 combines with J gene TRBJ2-5, with 7 nucleotides matching TRBD2. The CDR3: CSARENRETQYF. CDR3 nucleotides: TGCAGTGCGCGGGAGAACCGGGAGACCCAGTACTTC.